This T cell receptor beta chain was retrieved from a study of cytomegalovirus exposure and HLA in healthy donors. Researchers ran the PCR with 60 Vbeta and 13 Jbeta primers. Measured with immunoSEQ multiplex PCR; TCRdb has only the in-frame clones, and not every one. Of under 200,000 clones in the sample, about 90% were seen once. The germline gives CDR1 SEHNR, CDR2 FQNEAQ (reference sequence). Trimming took off 5 bases at V and 0 bases at J, with 23 bases between the two ends. The CDR3 is 19 residues long. The J gene is TRBJ2-4, the V gene TRBV7-9; TRBD1 might be the D (6 bases). This receptor was identified in a boy aged 2 to 10 in good health and CMV-seronegative. The sequenced sample was PBMCs. CDR3 sequence reads: CASSQDRPTPTLAKNIQYF. The CDR3, as DNA: TGTGCCAGCAGCCAGGACAGACCTACCCCCACATTAGCCAAAAACATTCAGTACTTC.